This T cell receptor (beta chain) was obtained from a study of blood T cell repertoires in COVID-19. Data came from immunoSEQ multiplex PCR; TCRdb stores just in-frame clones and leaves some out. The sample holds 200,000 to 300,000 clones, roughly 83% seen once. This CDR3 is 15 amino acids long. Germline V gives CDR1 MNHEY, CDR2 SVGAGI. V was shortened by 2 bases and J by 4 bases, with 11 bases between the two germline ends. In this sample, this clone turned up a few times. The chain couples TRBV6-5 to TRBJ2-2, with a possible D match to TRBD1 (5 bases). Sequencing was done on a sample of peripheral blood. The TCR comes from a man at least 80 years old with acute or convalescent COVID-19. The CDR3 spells CASSYTRQITGELFF. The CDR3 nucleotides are TGTGCCAGCAGTTACACCCGACAGATCACCGGGGAGCTGTTTTTT.